These 7 T cell receptor beta chains came from one sample sequenced in a study of cytomegalovirus exposure and HLA in healthy donors. Method: immunoSEQ multiplex PCR; TCRdb's copy keeps in-frame clones and lacks some. The sample yields some 87,000 clones, 90% to 97% seen once. Sequencing used PBMCs. Receptors originate from a woman aged 18-29 years in good health and CMV-seronegative.

The chain joins TRBV7-8 to TRBJ1-5, with D possibly matching TRBD1 (6 bases). V was cut by 0 bases and J by 4 bases, with 13 bases left in between. Germline V lookup: CDR1 SGHVS, CDR2 FQNEAQ. CDR3 length: 16 residues. The CDR3: CASSLAYPGENQPQHF. The CDR3 DNA follows: TGTGCCAGCAGCTTAGCCTATCCAGGGGAAAATCAGCCCCAGCATTTT.

CDR3 coding DNA: TGTGCCAGCAGCCCCATTCCGGGCGGGGAAACCTACAATGAGCAGTTCTTC. Its protein is CASSPIPGGETYNEQFF. This chain uses TRBV13 with TRBJ2-1, with D tentatively TRBD2 (6 bases). Germline loops: CDR1 PRHDT, CDR2 FYEKMQ (reference sequence). V gave up 5 bases and J gave up 2 bases, with 19 bases separating them. The CDR3 totals 17 residues.

CDR3 sequence: CASSPDRGETQYF. The CDR3 DNA follows: TGTGCCAGCAGCCCGGACAGGGGAGAGACCCAGTACTTC. V and J are TRBV7-9 and TRBJ2-5; TRBD1 matches at 9 bases. Germline loops: CDR1 SEHNR, CDR2 FQNEAQ (reference sequence). This CDR3 has 13 amino acids. The V and J ends lost 5 bases and 4 bases, in that order; junction bases with no gene match: 2. The full variable domain, with the rest looked up from reference TRBV7-9 and TRBJ2-5, is DTGVSQNPRHKITKRGQNVTFRCDPISEHNRLYWYRQTLGQGPEFLTYFQNEAQLEKSRLLSDRFSAERPKGSFSTLEIQRTEQGDSAMYLCASSPDRGETQYFGPGTRLLVL.

This chain connects TRBV7-2 to TRBJ2-7; tentative D call: TRBD1 (5 bases). The V gene's germline CDR1 is SGHTA and CDR2 FQGNSA. The CDR3 runs to 14 residues. V lost 5 bases to trimming and J lost 3 bases, with 14 bases between them. CDR3 DNA sequence: TGTGCCAGCAGCATTCCAGGGATACACTACGAGCAGTACTTC. The encoded protein is CASSIPGIHYEQYF. Full variable domain (outside the CDR3, taken from reference TRBV7-2 and TRBJ2-7): GAGVSQSPSNKVTEKGKDVELRCDPISGHTALYWYRQSLGQGLEFLIYFQGNSAPDKSGLPSDRFSAERTGGSVSTLTIQRTQQEDSAVYLCASSIPGIHYEQYFGPGTRLTVT.

This chain links TRBV30 with TRBJ2-5; D uncertain. The CDR3 has 10 residues. The V and J ends lost 5 bases and 5 bases respectively, with 6 bases between them. CDR1 is GTSNPN and CDR2 is SVGIG in the germline V gene (reference sequence). The CDR3 sequence: CAWGRETQYF. CDR3 coding DNA: TGTGCCTGGGGCCGTGAGACCCAGTACTTC.

This chain connects TRBV6-1 to TRBJ2-3; TRBD2 matches 7 bases. J lost 3 bases, V lost 6 bases, and 0 bases had no gene match. Germline V CDR1 and CDR2: MNHNS, SASEGT. There are 12 residues in the CDR3. The CDR3 region has the DNA TGTGCCAGCAGGGGGGGGACAGATACGCAGTATTTT. Residues: CASRGGTDTQYF.

The V call is TRBV7-7, the J call TRBJ2-5; 9 bases agree with TRBD1. The V gene's germline CDR1 is SSHAT and CDR2 FNYEAQ (reference sequence). This CDR3 region has 15 residues. V lost 4 bases to trimming and J lost 5 bases; unmatched junction nucleotides: 8. The CDR3 sequence is CASSSGTGGGETQYF. CDR3 nucleotide sequence: TGTGCCAGCAGCTCAGGAACAGGGGGCGGCGAGACCCAGTACTTC.